A selection of T cell receptor beta chains follows, all from one sample in a study of shared clonotypes between healthy human individuals. Sequencing used immunoSEQ multiplex PCR; TCRdb keeps in-frame clones, though not all of them. Of 450,000 to 650,000 clones in the sample, about 80% are singletons; the top ten hold approximately 12%. The sequenced sample consisted of PBMCs. These receptors all stem from a woman in her forties in good health. Some clones in this sample may be carry-over from other donors' samples. CDR3s include the opening cysteine and the closing phenylalanine or tryptophan. The D gene is left open where the match is weak. Rows may omit the clone size; those that give it use once, few, many or a size class.

clone_size j_call v_call d_call cdr3_aa cdr3_nt
once TRBJ2-4 TRBV28 TRBD1 CASRSSGQQNIQYF TGTGCCAGCAGAAGTTCGGGACAGCAAAACATTCAGTACTTC
- TRBJ2-7 TRBV27 - CASSFIMGNPYEQYF TGTGCCAGCAGTTTCATCATGGGGAACCCCTACGAGCAGTACTTC
- TRBJ1-4 TRBV10-3 - CAISASGNEKLFF TGTGCCATCAGTGCCTCAGGGAATGAAAAACTGTTTTTT
- TRBJ2-4 TRBV5-1 TRBD1 CASSSIPGQVKNIQYF TGCGCCAGCAGCTCCATTCCGGGACAGGTAAAAAACATTCAGTACTTC
many TRBJ1-5 TRBV18 TRBD1 CASSPEDRGINQPQHF TGTGCCAGCTCACCAGAGGACAGGGGTATCAATCAGCCCCAGCATTTT
- TRBJ1-1 TRBV5-4 TRBD1 CASSFRQGVTEAFF TGTGCCAGCAGCTTTCGGCAGGGGGTTACTGAAGCTTTCTTT
- TRBJ2-7 TRBV6-6 - CASRPQGHSPWYF TGTGCCAGCAGGCCGCAGGGGCACAGCCCGTGGTACTTC
- TRBJ2-5 TRBV7-2 - CASSLQPGPQETQYF TGTGCCAGCAGCTTACAACCGGGACCTCAAGAGACCCAGTACTTC
- TRBJ1-5 TRBV2 TRBD1 CASSPGQTYNQPQHF TGTGCCAGCAGTCCGGGACAGACCTATAATCAGCCCCAGCATTTT
- TRBJ1-2 TRBV9 - CASSGGMNNYGYTF TGTGCCAGCAGCGGCGGGATGAATAACTATGGCTACACCTTC
- TRBJ1-1 TRBV29-1 - CSAHRQPNTEAFF TGCAGCGCACACCGACAGCCGAACACTGAAGCTTTCTTT
many TRBJ2-1 TRBV28 - CASSLPGGVSYNEQFF TGTGCCAGCAGTTTGCCCGGTGGAGTGTCCTACAATGAGCAGTTCTTC
- TRBJ2-3 TRBV28 TRBD2 CASIPPGLAGDTQYF TGTGCCAGCATCCCACCGGGACTAGCGGGAGATACGCAGTATTTT
- TRBJ2-1 TRBV9 - CASSAPGYNEQFF TGTGCCAGCAGCGCCCCGGGGTACAATGAGCAGTTCTTC
- TRBJ2-6 TRBV27 - CASSRRELSSGANVLTF TGTGCCAGCAGTCGCCGGGAACTGAGTTCTGGGGCCAACGTCCTGACTTTC
- TRBJ2-7 TRBV7-8 - CASSPPAGYEQYF TGTGCCAGCAGCCCACCGGCCGGATACGAGCAGTACTTC
once TRBJ2-2 TRBV7-8 TRBD2 CASSYLSGRPANTGELFF TGTGCCAGCAGCTACCTTAGCGGGAGGCCCGCGAACACCGGGGAGCTGTTTTTT
- TRBJ2-3 TRBV28 - CASITGDYSDTQYF TGTGCCAGCATTACGGGCGACTACTCAGATACGCAGTATTTT
few TRBJ2-3 TRBV7-3 TRBD2 CASSLIGLADSSTDTQYF TGTGCCAGCAGCTTAATTGGACTAGCGGATTCTAGCACAGATACGCAGTATTTT
few TRBJ1-2 TRBV7-9 TRBD1 CASSLGGGSNYGYTF TGTGCCAGCAGCTTAGGAGGGGGCTCGAACTATGGCTACACCTTC
few TRBJ2-1 TRBV4-2 - CASSLWNNEQFF TGTGCCAGCAGCCTGTGGAACAATGAGCAGTTCTTC
- TRBJ1-4 TRBV19 - CASSIGGRVGEKLFF TGTGCCAGTAGTATCGGAGGGCGGGTGGGCGAAAAACTGTTTTTT
many TRBJ1-1 TRBV6-9 - CASRTVPEAFF TGTGCCAGCAGGACAGTTCCTGAAGCTTTCTTT